This entry describes one T cell receptor beta chain. Its antigen specificity is not known. It has no much larger one-base neighbor in the sample; base qualities were not kept. The entry originates in a study of cytomegalovirus exposure and HLA in healthy donors (dated by TCRdb to about 2017). For the wider study: An earlier analysis of approximately 640 of the donors reported more than 250 Gb of sequence data and 117 million unique TCR beta sequences from roughly 180 million T cells. Around 320 gigabases of sequencing data and roughly 90 million unique TCR sequences were included in an early release covering about 620 HLA-typed donors. Of the roughly 400 genotyped donors, approximately 83% fell in the genetic ancestry cluster associated with self-reported Caucasian donors. The aim of the study was to test whether cataloging public T cell receptors could identify signatures of past pathogen exposure. The study used immunosequencing to profile the T cell repertoires of approximately 630 subjects and linked those repertoires to cytomegalovirus serostatus. Besides the first cohort of around 670 subjects, a separate validation cohort made up of 120 different subjects was used. High-throughput TCR immunosequencing, statistical association of individual TCRs with disease status, and machine learning were combined to predict cytomegalovirus infection status. A later analysis re-examined previously published TCR beta repertoires from roughly 650 donors and added high-resolution HLA genotyping to investigate patterns of TCR occurrence. The later analysis used no new phenotypic data to find candidate immune exposures, relying instead on TCR beta sequences and their occurrence across donors. An earlier analysis of 587 of the donors used high-throughput TCR beta sequencing to judge whether each TCR beta V gene segment behaved as functional or pseudogenic. Donor age, sex, ethnicity and CMV serostatus were compiled together with the repertoire data. A later genetic analysis took genome-wide SNP genotypes for about 55% of the roughly 700 donors and used that subset as a discovery cohort. Every discovery cohort repertoire had been produced on one sequencing platform. HLA typing included class I and class II loci at four-digit resolution. The number of typed donors differed by locus: about 629-630 for A, B, C, DRB1 and DQB1; about 520 for DQA1; fewer than 610 for DPA1; and about 450 for DPB1. Roughly 5 DR-DQ haplotypes were treated as single units for association and clustering because of strong linkage in the cohort. Among under 450 genotyped donors of the cohort, an average of about 240,000 unique TCR beta nucleotide sequences were sequenced per donor, roughly 20% of them non-productive.

The cysteine opens and the phenylalanine closes a CDR3 of 14 amino acids. Of the read, only the CDR3 DNA is kept; its 42 bases are in frame from base 1. On the study overall, not on this receptor specifically: A later analysis found that TCR association rates varied across HLA loci, with DRB1 alleles showing the most associated TCRs and HLA-C alleles the fewest. In a later genetic analysis, fewer N-insertions in productive TCRs were reported among donors in an Asian-associated ancestry cluster than the roughly 700-donor mean. According to a later analysis, parvovirus B19, influenza, CMV and Epstein-Barr virus appeared linked to several top co-occurrence clusters. In an earlier analysis of roughly 560 of the donors, most TCR beta V segments were observed in productive rearrangements about 87% or about 30% of the time, broadly matching IMGT annotations. Because HLA typing was missing for some donors at each locus, association tests included only the typed subset. At a false discovery rate of 0.05, a later analysis linked roughly 17,000 TCR beta sequences to specific HLA alleles. A further reported finding was that TCR beta sequences accurately predicted the HLA-A and HLA-B alleles for most subjects in the first cohort. Cytomegalovirus status was reported to be diagnosed by the classifier with high specificity and sensitivity in both the original and validation cohorts. A few of the identified cytomegalovirus-associated TCR beta chains were confirmed in vitro to be specific for cytomegalovirus antigens. A group of highly shared sequence variants was considered likely to be a technical artifact of the sequencing pipeline. A later analysis found that most CMV-associated TCR beta chains appeared HLA-restricted, with HLA associations seemingly driven largely by CMV exposure. Correlated functional status among segregating V segments might reflect linkage disequilibrium, but an unknown experimental factor could not be ruled out. When HLA alleles, especially DR and DQ, strongly co-occurred, attributing TCR associations to individual alleles was difficult. The earlier analysis of around 600 of the donors excluded approximately 17 rarely observed V segments, including chromosome 9 orphons, because counts were too low. V-gene and J-gene trimming of TCR beta chains was associated with a missense DCLRE1C variant in a later genetic analysis, and the association was replicated in an independent cohort. In a later analysis, HLA-associated TCR beta chains were found to be more clonally expanded and to have lower generation probabilities than equally common non-associated chains. A total of 150 or so TCR beta chains were listed by the study as associated with cytomegalovirus. Most TCR sequences were observed very rarely across donors, whereas some public TCRs were present in many individuals. For the cohort, immune exposure information was limited to CMV serostatus. Roughly uniform sequencing depth across donors was assumed in presence/absence analyses, although this assumption may not hold. In this cohort, only TCR beta chains were sequenced, and detectable features were limited by the absence of alpha or paired-chain data. Some IMGT-functional V segments, including TRBV6-2 and TRBV6-3, could not be distinguished by the 87-base-pair reads and were therefore excluded. The authors suggested that the approach could potentially be generalized to other disease states and immunological phenotypes.

Library prep was done by the immunoSEQ multiplex PCR assay. A mixture of 60 forward primers for TCR Vbeta segments and 13 reverse primers for TCR Jbeta segments was used in the multiplex PCR. Amplification of the CDR3 region of rearranged TCR beta genes was performed with a multiplex PCR assay on genomic DNA. The amplified TCR beta libraries were sequenced on the Illumina HiSeq System as 87-base-pair reads. The published analysis was carried out like this. In a later analysis, some 80 million unique TCR beta chains were counted across the 690 or so repertoires, and roughly 11 million of these chains were shared by at least two donors. To remove PCR and sequencing errors, raw reads were error-corrected and collapsed into unique sequences using a nearest-neighbor algorithm that merged closely related sequences. To assign V, D and J gene segments, CDR3 sequences were aligned to IMGT reference sequences. For a sequence to be retained, a match of at least six nucleotides was required to both a V gene segment and a J gene segment. A rearrangement counted as productive if the CDR3 had no stop codons and remained in frame with V and J, and every other rearrangement counted as non-productive. CDR3 was defined by IMGT convention, running from the second conserved V-encoded cysteine to the conserved J-encoded phenylalanine. Sequences without an unambiguous match to a single V gene segment were excluded from the earlier analysis of 500 to 700 of the donors. An earlier analysis of several hundred of the donors called V segments functional above 56.7% productive rearrangements and segregating when the between-donor standard deviation exceeded 5%. A statistical classification framework was built to diagnose cytomegalovirus status from the catalog of TCR beta chain sequences. In a later analysis, TCR nucleotide sequences were compared against IMGT/GENE-DB human TR gene sequences so that V and J genes could be assigned. In a later analysis, CDR3 sequences and most-parsimonious VDJ recombination scenarios were assigned using the TCRdist pipeline. A later analysis defined each TCR beta chain by its CDR3 amino acid sequence plus V-gene family, and excluded reads lacking a unique V-gene family. To address suspected cross-contamination and a sequencing artifact, a later analysis removed roughly 580 highly shared, low-generation-probability nucleotide sequences. A later analysis calculated a clonal expansion index for each public chain from normalized within-repertoire ranks of inferred template counts. A later analysis computed generation probabilities with a VDJ recombination model fitted to out-of-frame rearrangements, and checked the results against IGoR. A later analysis scored TCR-TCR, TCR-HLA and TCR-CMV co-occurrence with hypergeometric tests, applying a repertoire-size bias correction to TCR pairs. To estimate false discovery rates, a later analysis permuted the HLA or CMV assignments 20 times. In a later analysis, co-occurring TCRs were grouped with DBSCAN, and TCRdist sequence similarity was added when clustering was performed within HLA-allele-positive subsets. Repertoires with fewer than 30,000 or more than 120,000 public chains were left out of co-occurrence clustering, as were five repertoires with anomalous nucleotide sharing. TCRdb stores this immuneACCESS table with in-frame sequences only. Part of the clones is absent; in the studies checked, under half of the shortfall reflects unresolved V genes, and no reason is known for the rest. That table gives V, J and clone size, and the DNA gave D and trimming. The sample table holds about 160,000 clones, of which roughly 79% were seen once. The ten most abundant clones make up 7% to 8.5% of the sample.

The cohort was made up of about 670 healthy bone marrow donors. At the time of sampling, every cohort member was nominally healthy, though immune exposures that went unrecorded were likely present. The donor tested CMV seropositive and was one of the 289 seropositive cohort members. A peripheral blood sample was collected from each donor, and TCR beta sequencing was performed on peripheral blood mononuclear cells. Genomic DNA extraction from the blood cell samples was performed with the Qiagen DNeasy Blood Extraction Kit. The TCR was taken from a male donor in good health and CMV-seropositive. The V and J genes are TRBV21-1 and TRBJ2-3; TRBD2 reflects the table's D call only, with no check against the DNA. TRBV21-1 is termed a pseudogene. Material for sequencing was PBMCs. The CDR3 here reads CASSSRGGTDTQYF. At the DNA level, the sequence is TGTGCCAGCAGCTCCCGGGGAGGCACAGATACGCAGTATTTT.